This is a list of T cell receptor beta chains from one sample in a study of blood T cell repertoires in COVID-19. Using immunoSEQ multiplex PCR, the repertoire was profiled, and TCRdb retains in-frame clones only, with some absent. The table lists 150,000 to 200,000 clones, about nine tenths of them singletons, with 1.9% in the top ten. Specimen: peripheral blood. These receptors were collected from a man between 18 and 29 years old who had recovered from COVID-19. The CDR3 runs from the conserved cysteine through the conserved F or W. The order of the fields is CDR3 length, J gene, V gene, D gene, clone size, CDR3 protein, CDR3 DNA. A D gene is named only where the DNA matches it firmly. Expanded clones are given a class, and other clones once, few, many or no size at all.

>16|TRBJ1-3|TRBV9|NA|NA
CASSVRGEVSGNTIYF
TGTGCCAGCAGCGTAAGGGGCGAAGTCTCTGGAAACACCATATATTTT
>15|TRBJ2-1|TRBV11-2|TRBD2|NA
CASSLVGGGFNEQFF
TGTGCCAGCAGCTTAGTTGGGGGGGGATTCAATGAGCAGTTCTTC
>16|TRBJ2-2|TRBV19|TRBD2|NA
CASRTLGLPNTGELFF
TGTGCCAGTCGGACTTTGGGACTACCGAACACCGGGGAGCTGTTTTTT
>12|TRBJ1-6|TRBV12-3/TRBV12-4|TRBD1|few
CASRERDRPLHF
TGTGCCAGCAGGGAGCGGGACAGGCCCCTCCACTTT
>15|TRBJ2-7|TRBV25-1|TRBD1|once
CASSEGQGVFYEQYF
TGTGCCAGCAGTGAAGGGCAGGGGGTCTTCTACGAGCAGTACTTC
>15|TRBJ1-6|TRBV28|NA|NA
CASSFPFTINSPLHF
TGTGCCAGCAGTTTCCCCTTCACAATAAATTCACCCCTCCACTTT
>13|TRBJ2-7|TRBV4-3|NA|NA
CASSQERAYEQYF
TGCGCCAGCAGCCAAGAAAGAGCGTACGAGCAGTACTTC
>14|TRBJ2-7|TRBV27|NA|NA
CASSLAVARYEQYF
TGTGCCAGCAGTTTAGCGGTTGCTCGATACGAGCAGTACTTC
>18|TRBJ2-6|TRBV6-2/TRBV6-3|TRBD1|NA
CASSYPDRWNRGANVLTF
TGTGCCAGCAGTTACCCGGACAGGTGGAATCGTGGGGCCAACGTCCTGACTTTC
>19|TRBJ1-5|TRBV6-2/TRBV6-3|TRBD1|NA
CASSYPGTGFPNSNQPQHF
TGTGCCAGCAGTTACCCCGGGACAGGATTTCCCAATAGCAATCAGCCCCAGCATTTT
>15|TRBJ2-1|TRBV13|NA|NA
CASSSQGLSYNEQFF
TGTGCCAGCAGCTCCCAGGGGCTGTCCTACAATGAGCAGTTCTTC
>13|TRBJ2-6|TRBV29-1|NA|NA
CSVRGSGANVLTF
TGCAGCGTTAGGGGTTCTGGGGCCAACGTCCTGACTTTC
>15|TRBJ2-7|TRBV29-1|NA|once
CSVEGARGMSYEQYF
TGCAGCGTTGAAGGTGCAAGGGGAATGTCCTACGAGCAGTACTTC
>13|TRBJ1-2|TRBV6-1|NA|few
CASSESRVEGYTF
TGTGCCAGCAGTGAATCGAGGGTTGAAGGCTACACCTTC
>15|TRBJ2-1|TRBV5-4|TRBD2|few
CASSPGTSRNNEQFF
TGTGCCAGCAGTCCCGGGACTAGCCGAAACAATGAGCAGTTCTTC
>15|TRBJ2-2|TRBV19|TRBD2|NA
CASSMPAAGGGELFF
TGTGCCAGTAGTATGCCCGCAGCGGGAGGAGGGGAGCTGTTTTTT
>15|TRBJ2-1|TRBV28|NA|once
CASSLSPRLVNEQFF
TGTGCCAGCAGCTTGTCCCCCCGACTAGTCAATGAGCAGTTCTTC
>12|TRBJ2-1|TRBV7-9|TRBD2|NA
CASSSTREARVF
TGTGCCAGCAGCTCAACTCGGGAGGCCCGAGTCTTC
>11|TRBJ2-1|TRBV6-1|NA|few
CASSEASVKFF
TGTGCCAGCAGTGAAGCGTCGGTTAAGTTCTTC
>15|TRBJ2-7|TRBV14|TRBD2|NA
CASSLGLVGIYEQYF
TGTGCCAGCAGCCTCGGACTAGTGGGAATCTACGAGCAGTACTTC
>16|TRBJ2-7|TRBV6-5|TRBD1|NA
CASSYSGTETSYEQYF
TGTGCCAGCAGTTACTCGGGGACAGAGACCTCCTACGAGCAGTACTTC
>15|TRBJ2-3|TRBV24-1|TRBD1|NA
CATSDYGTGVFPQYF
TGTGCCACCAGTGATTACGGGACAGGCGTTTTTCCGCAGTATTTT
>15|TRBJ2-7|TRBV4-3|NA|NA
CASSQTGASSYEQYF
TGCGCCAGCAGCCAGACGGGTGCCAGCTCCTACGAGCAGTACTTC
>15|TRBJ2-7|TRBV9|TRBD2|few
CASSVGAGESYEQYF
TGTGCCAGCAGCGTAGGGGCGGGGGAGTCCTACGAGCAGTACTTC
>14|TRBJ1-2|TRBV4-3|NA|NA
CASSQGRGAYGYTF
TGCGCCAGCAGCCAAGGCCGGGGAGCCTATGGCTACACCTTC
>14|TRBJ2-7|TRBV6-5|TRBD2|NA
CASKAGLAGLEQYF
TGTGCCAGCAAGGCAGGACTAGCGGGCCTCGAGCAGTACTTC
>14|TRBJ1-1|TRBV25-1|NA|NA
CASSGIGRGTEAFF
TGTGCCAGCAGTGGGATCGGCAGGGGCACTGAAGCTTTCTTT
>15|TRBJ1-4|TRBV4-1|NA|NA
CASSQGEGLGEKLFF
TGCGCCAGCAGCCAAGGTGAGGGACTCGGTGAAAAACTGTTTTTT
>15|TRBJ2-7|TRBV27|NA|NA
CASSSPRQSSYEQYF
TGTGCCAGCAGTTCGCCCAGACAGAGTTCCTACGAGCAGTACTTC
>13|TRBJ2-1|TRBV12-3/TRBV12-4|NA|NA
CASRSSSYNEQFF
TGTGCCAGCAGATCGAGCTCCTACAATGAGCAGTTCTTC
>15|TRBJ1-2|TRBV19|NA|few
CASSISNRDLYGYTF
TGTGCCAGTAGTATAAGTAACAGGGACCTCTATGGCTACACCTTC
>14|TRBJ2-1|TRBV4-3|TRBD2|NA
CASSQDRGGNEQFF
TGCGCCAGCAGCCAAGATCGGGGGGGCAATGAGCAGTTCTTC
>16|TRBJ2-3|TRBV9|TRBD2|NA
CASSVAASGSTDTQYF
TGTGCCAGCAGCGTAGCAGCTAGCGGAAGCACAGATACGCAGTATTTT
>13|TRBJ2-1|TRBV12-3/TRBV12-4|NA|NA
CASRNEEFGTLFF
TGTGCCAGCAGAAATGAAGAATTCGGGACTTTGTTCTTC
>17|TRBJ2-3|TRBV7-8|TRBD2|NA
CASSLAWESGSRNTQYF
TGTGCCAGCAGCTTAGCGTGGGAAAGCGGGAGTAGAAATACGCAGTATTTT
>11|TRBJ2-3|TRBV10-1|NA|NA
CASSGEDTQYF
TGCGCCAGCAGTGGGGAGGATACGCAGTATTTT
>15|TRBJ2-5|TRBV11-2|TRBD2|NA
CASSLGDYRMETQYF
TGTGCCAGCAGCTTGGGGGACTACCGTATGGAGACCCAGTACTTC
>14|TRBJ2-2|TRBV28|NA|NA
CASKTAPNTGELFF
TGTGCCAGTAAGACTGCCCCGAACACCGGGGAGCTGTTTTTT
>13|TRBJ1-1|TRBV18|NA|NA
CASSPSGNTEAFF
TGTGCCAGCTCACCGTCGGGGAACACTGAAGCTTTCTTT
>15|TRBJ2-5|TRBV5-1|TRBD2|NA
CASSAWGEGMETQYF
TGCGCCAGCAGCGCCTGGGGGGAGGGAATGGAGACCCAGTACTTC
>14|TRBJ1-4|TRBV18|NA|NA
CASSPKKGNEKLFF
TGTGCCAGCTCACCCAAAAAGGGGAATGAAAAACTGTTTTTT
>15|TRBJ2-7|TRBV9|TRBD2|NA
CASSVGGTSGYEQYF
TGTGCCAGCAGCGTAGGCGGGACTAGCGGTTACGAGCAGTACTTC
>16|TRBJ2-7|TRBV14|TRBD1|NA
CASSQDLTGVAYEQYF
TGTGCCAGCAGCCAAGATCTGACAGGGGTGGCCTACGAGCAGTACTTC
>14|TRBJ2-3|TRBV7-8|TRBD1|NA
CASSRGQVQDTQYF
TGTGCCAGCAGCCGAGGACAGGTACAAGATACGCAGTATTTT
>14|TRBJ1-5|TRBV5-1|NA|NA
CASSLGGNNQPQHF
TGCGCCAGCAGCTTAGGAGGGAACAATCAGCCCCAGCATTTT
>15|TRBJ2-2|TRBV28|TRBD1|NA
CASSQGAQVFGELFF
TGTGCCAGCAGTCAGGGGGCGCAGGTTTTCGGGGAGCTGTTTTTT
>15|TRBJ2-1|TRBV13|TRBD1|NA
CASSSSGTGDNEQFF
TGTGCCAGCAGCTCCTCCGGGACAGGGGACAATGAGCAGTTCTTC
>13|TRBJ1-2|TRBV6-5|NA|NA
CASSQGRNYGYTF
TGTGCCAGCAGTCAGGGCAGGAACTATGGCTACACCTTC